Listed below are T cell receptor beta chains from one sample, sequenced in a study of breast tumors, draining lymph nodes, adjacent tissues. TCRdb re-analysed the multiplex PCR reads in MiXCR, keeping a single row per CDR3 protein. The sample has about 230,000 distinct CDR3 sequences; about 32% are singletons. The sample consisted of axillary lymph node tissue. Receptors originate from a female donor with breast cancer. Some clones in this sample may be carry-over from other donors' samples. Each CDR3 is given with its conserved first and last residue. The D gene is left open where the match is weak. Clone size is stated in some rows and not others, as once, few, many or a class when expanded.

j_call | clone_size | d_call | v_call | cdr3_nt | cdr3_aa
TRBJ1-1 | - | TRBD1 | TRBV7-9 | TGTGCCAGCCGACAGGGAACGAACACTGAAGCTTTCTTT | CASRQGTNTEAFF
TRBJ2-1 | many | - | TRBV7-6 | TGTGCCAGCAGCTTATCAGCAGGCGTCGCCAATGAGCAGTTCTTC | CASSLSAGVANEQFF
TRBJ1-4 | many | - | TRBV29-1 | TGCAGCGTTGTGGGGAACGGTGAAAAACTGTTTTTT | CSVVGNGEKLFF
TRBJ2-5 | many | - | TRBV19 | TGTGCCAGTAGTATAGGGGCGGGGAAAGAGACCCAGTACTTC | CASSIGAGKETQYF
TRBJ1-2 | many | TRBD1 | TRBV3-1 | TGTGCCAGCAGCCAAGGGACAGGGGCCCATGGCTACACCTTC | CASSQGTGAHGYTF
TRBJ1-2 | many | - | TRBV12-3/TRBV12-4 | TGTGCCAGCAGCTTCTCCTCGGCGGGGGCGCGGGGCTATGGCTACACCTTC | CASSFSSAGARGYGYTF
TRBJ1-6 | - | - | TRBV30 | TGTGCCTGGAGTGTCGGCGGGTCCTATAATTCACCCCTCCACTTT | CAWSVGGSYNSPLHF
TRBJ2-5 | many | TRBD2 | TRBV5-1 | TGCGCCAGCAGCGCGGCAAGACTAGCGGGTAAAGAGACCCAGTACTTC | CASSAARLAGKETQYF
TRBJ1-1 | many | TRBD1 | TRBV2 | TGTGCCAGCAGTCTATGGACAGGGAGCCCTGAAGCTTTCTTT | CASSLWTGSPEAFF
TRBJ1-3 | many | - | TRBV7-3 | TGTGCCAGCAGCTTATCCGGGGGAAACACCATATATTTT | CASSLSGGNTIYF
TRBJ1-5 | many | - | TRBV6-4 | TGTGCCAGCAGTGACTTGTGCGGGAAGGTTGGCAATCAGCCCCAGCATTTT | CASSDLCGKVGNQPQHF
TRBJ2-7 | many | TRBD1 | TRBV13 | TGTGCCAGCAGCTTAAGACAGGGGAGCTCCTACGAGCAGTACTTC | CASSLRQGSSYEQYF
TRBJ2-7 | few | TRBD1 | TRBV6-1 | TGTGCCAGCAGGGGGGACAGTAACTACGAGCAGTACTTC | CASRGDSNYEQYF
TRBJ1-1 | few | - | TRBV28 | TGTGCCAGCAGTTCCAGGGTTACTGAAGCTTTCTTT | CASSSRVTEAFF
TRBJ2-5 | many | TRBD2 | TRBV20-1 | TGCAGTGCCCCTCCGCGCACTAGCGGGAGTATTAAGACCCAGTACTTC | CSAPPRTSGSIKTQYF
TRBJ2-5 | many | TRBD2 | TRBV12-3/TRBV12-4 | TGTGCCAGCAGTCCTCAGGGACTAGCGGGAGAAATCCAGTACTTC | CASSPQGLAGEIQYF
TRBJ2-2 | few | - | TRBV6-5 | TGTACCAGCAGTCCCCCCTTCGGGGAGCTGTTTTTT | CTSSPPFGELFF
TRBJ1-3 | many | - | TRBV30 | TGTGCCTGGAGTGCCAACCCCGTACAGGGTGTAGGAAACACCATATATTTT | CAWSANPVQGVGNTIYF
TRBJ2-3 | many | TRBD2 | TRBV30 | TGTGCCTGGAAGGGGGCGGGAGGGCCGGGTTATACGCAGTATTTT | CAWKGAGGPGYTQYF
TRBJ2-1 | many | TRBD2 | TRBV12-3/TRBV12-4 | TGTGCCAGCAGTTTAGCCGGGAGGGGCTACAATGAGCAGTTCTTC | CASSLAGRGYNEQFF
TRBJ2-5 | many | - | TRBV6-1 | TGTGCCAGCAGTCTGGGACAAGAAAAAGAGACCCAGTACTTC | CASSLGQEKETQYF
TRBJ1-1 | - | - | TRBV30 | TGTGCCTGGGCCACAGGTATATTACTCACTGAAGCTTTCTTT | CAWATGILLTEAFF
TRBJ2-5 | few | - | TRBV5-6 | TGTGCCAGCAGCTTGGTTCAGGCTCAAGAGACCCAGCACTTC | CASSLVQAQETQHF
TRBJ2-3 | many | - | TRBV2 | TGTGCCAGCAGTGATGGGCGGGGATGGAGCACAGATACGCAGTATTTT | CASSDGRGWSTDTQYF
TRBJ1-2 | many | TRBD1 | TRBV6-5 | TGTGCCAGCAGACGGGACAGGGGGTTTGGCTACACCTTC | CASRRDRGFGYTF
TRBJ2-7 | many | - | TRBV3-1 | TGTGCCAGCAGCCAAGATCCCCTACGGGGTGGAGTCCGGTACTTC | CASSQDPLRGGVRYF
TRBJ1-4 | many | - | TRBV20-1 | TGCAGTGCTAGAGACCATGGACGTCACCGGGAAAAACTGTTTTTT | CSARDHGRHREKLFF
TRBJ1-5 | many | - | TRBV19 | TGTGCCAGTAGTAGGCAGGGTCAAAGCAATCAGCCCCAGCATTTT | CASSRQGQSNQPQHF
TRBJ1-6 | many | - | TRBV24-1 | TGTGCCACCCGGTCGGAAGGTGATGAACCCCTCCACTTT | CATRSEGDEPLHF
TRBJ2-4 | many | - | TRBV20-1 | TGCAGTGCTAGAGATCTCGTCGGGAGTGATCAAGCCAAAAACATTCAGTACTTC | CSARDLVGSDQAKNIQYF
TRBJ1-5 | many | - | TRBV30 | TGTGCCTGGAAGGGTCGCTTTAGCAATCAGCCCCAGCATTTT | CAWKGRFSNQPQHF
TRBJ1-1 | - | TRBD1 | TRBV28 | TGTGCCAGCAGTTCCGGACAGGGGAGTGAAGCTTTCTTT | CASSSGQGSEAFF
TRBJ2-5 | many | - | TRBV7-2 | TGTGCCAGCAGCTTAGCTTCGTGGCTACAAGAGACCCAGTACTTC | CASSLASWLQETQYF
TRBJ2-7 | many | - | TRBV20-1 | TGCAGTGCTAATGGAGTATCCTACGAGCAGTACTTC | CSANGVSYEQYF
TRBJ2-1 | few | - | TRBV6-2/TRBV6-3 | TGTGCCAGCAGGCCACGGGACATCTACAATGAGCAGTTCTTC | CASRPRDIYNEQFF
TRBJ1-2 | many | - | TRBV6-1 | TGTGCCAGCAGTAGGACAGGCTACACCTTC | CASSRTGYTF
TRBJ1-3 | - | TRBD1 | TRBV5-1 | TGCGCCAGCAGCTTGTCCGGACAGGGGAGCTCTGGAAACACCATATATTTT | CASSLSGQGSSGNTIYF
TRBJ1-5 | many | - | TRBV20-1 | TGCAGTGCTAGAGTTGGGGCTAATAGCAATCAGCCCCAGCATTTT | CSARVGANSNQPQHF
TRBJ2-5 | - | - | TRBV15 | TGTGCCACCAGCAGCTTGGTGCCAAAAGAGACCCAGTACTTC | CATSSLVPKETQYF
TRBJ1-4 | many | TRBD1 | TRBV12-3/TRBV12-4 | TGTGCCAGCAGTTTTCAGGGGGCGGCTAATGAAAAACTGTTTTTT | CASSFQGAANEKLFF
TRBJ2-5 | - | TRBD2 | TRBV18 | TGTGCCAGCTCACCATCGGGGAAAAACCTAGCGGGAGCTTCACAAGAGACCCAGTACTTC | CASSPSGKNLAGASQETQYF
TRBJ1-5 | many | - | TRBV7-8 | TGTGCCAGCAGCTTAAACAGGGATCAGCCCCAGCATTTT | CASSLNRDQPQHF
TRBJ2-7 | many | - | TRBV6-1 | TGTGCCAGCACCAAGGGAGGCTACGAGCAGTACTTC | CASTKGGYEQYF
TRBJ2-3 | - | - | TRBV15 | TGTGCCACCAGCAGCCCGAATGGGGGCGGCACAGATACGCAGTATTTT | CATSSPNGGGTDTQYF
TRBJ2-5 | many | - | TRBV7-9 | TGTGCCAGCAGTCCCTGGCAGCAAGAGACCCAGTACTTC | CASSPWQQETQYF
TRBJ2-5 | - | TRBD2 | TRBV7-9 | TGTGCCAGCCACCCTCGACTAGCGGGGGAGGGGACCCAGCACTTC | CASHPRLAGEGTQHF
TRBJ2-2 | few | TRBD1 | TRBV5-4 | TGTGCCAGCAGCGCAGGACAGGGAAGGGCCGGGGAGCTGTTTTTT | CASSAGQGRAGELFF
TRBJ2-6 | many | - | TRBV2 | TGTGCCAGCCTCCCACGGGGGGCATCCGCCTCTGGGGCCAACGTCCTGACTTTC | CASLPRGASASGANVLTF
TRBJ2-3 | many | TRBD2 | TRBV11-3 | TGTGCCAGCAGCTTAGCCCTAGCGGCGGTAGATACGCAGTATTTT | CASSLALAAVDTQYF
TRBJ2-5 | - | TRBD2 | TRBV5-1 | TGCGCCAGCAGCTTGGAGCTAGCGGGAGACACCCAGTACTTC | CASSLELAGDTQYF
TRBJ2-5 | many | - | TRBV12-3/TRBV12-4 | TGTGCCAGCAGTTTTGCTAACCAAGAGACCCAGTACTTC | CASSFANQETQYF
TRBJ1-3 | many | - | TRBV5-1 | TGCGCCAGCAGCGGGGGTGGAACTGGAAACACCATATATTTT | CASSGGGTGNTIYF
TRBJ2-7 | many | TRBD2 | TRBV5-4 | TGTGCCAGCAGCTTTGGACTAGCGGGAAACTACGAGCAGTACTTC | CASSFGLAGNYEQYF
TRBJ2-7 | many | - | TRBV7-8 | TGTGCCACCGCAACCGGGACTGTAGGACTAAGCTCCTACGAGCAGTACTTC | CATATGTVGLSSYEQYF